These T cell receptor beta chains were read from a single sample in a study of blood T cell repertoires in COVID-19. Sequencing used immunoSEQ multiplex PCR; TCRdb keeps in-frame clones, though not all of them. The sample carries about 300,000 clones, 80% to 95% recorded once. The sequenced material came from peripheral blood. These receptors came from a woman in her thirties with COVID-19, enrolled during active disease. The CDR3 runs from the conserved cysteine through the conserved F or W. The order of the fields is V gene, J gene, CDR3 protein.

TRBV4-1	TRBJ1-2	CASSLLGQAGYTF
TRBV19	TRBJ1-1	CASSMRVYTEAFF
TRBV4-1	TRBJ1-2	CASSQDILDYGYTF
TRBV6-5	TRBJ2-5	CASSQQGAEETQYF
TRBV29-1	TRBJ1-2	CSVEDRTGVVYGYTF
TRBV19	TRBJ2-6	CASIHRGEGFSGANVLTF
TRBV29-1	TRBJ1-6	CSVRGQGIDSPLHF
TRBV7-2	TRBJ1-1	CASSLQSSMNTEAFF
TRBV6-5	TRBJ1-5	CASNRGPGQPQHF
TRBV3-1/TRBV3-2	TRBJ2-7	CASSQDGDGSYEQYF
TRBV11-2	TRBJ2-7	CASSPDQRTYF
TRBV19	TRBJ1-4	CASSPSGTVNEKLFF
TRBV5-6	TRBJ2-2	CASSARGAGATGELFF
TRBV5-1	TRBJ2-6	CASSEESGANVLTF
TRBV5-6	TRBJ2-1	CASSLASGTYNEQFF
TRBV18	TRBJ1-1	CASSPPTGMNTEAFF
TRBV30	TRBJ2-2	CAWSVVANTGELFF
TRBV27	TRBJ2-5	CASSLGSSQETQYF
TRBV30	TRBJ2-2	CAWSRDSLTGELFF
TRBV2	TRBJ1-6	CASRRRGLSNSPLHF
TRBV5-1	TRBJ1-1	CASSLVVNTEAFF
TRBV9	TRBJ2-5	CASSVAGVGETQYF
TRBV24-1	TRBJ2-3	CATSARTDTDTQYF
TRBV4-2	TRBJ1-2	CASSQWSDRTINYGYTF
TRBV27	TRBJ1-2	CASSQNARVSYGYTF
TRBV7-9	TRBJ2-1	CASSFQTYNEQFF
TRBV15	TRBJ1-5	CATSRDGAGREPQHF
TRBV9	TRBJ2-2	CASSSGRGMSGELFF
TRBV19	TRBJ1-3	CASSRDSGSGNTIYF
TRBV5-5	TRBJ2-1	CASSFLAGAPRDEQFF
TRBV3-1/TRBV3-2	TRBJ2-3	CASSILAGEDTQYF
TRBV6-2/TRBV6-3	TRBJ2-1	CASSYERYNEQFF
TRBV29-1	TRBJ2-7	CSVSGTYSYEQYF
TRBV5-6	TRBJ2-7	CASSGGLAVSYEQYF
TRBV19	TRBJ2-3	CASRTGTGADTQYF
TRBV13	TRBJ2-3	CASSLVRTGGRDTQYF
TRBV19	TRBJ2-3	CASSIAGLAGGPGTDTQYF
TRBV5-8	TRBJ2-3	CASSLRGLTDTQYF
TRBV28	TRBJ1-2	CASSFSQTGKRISYTF
TRBV5-1	TRBJ2-2	CASSFAGSGELFF
TRBV30	TRBJ2-1	CAWSRLSGTYNEQFF
TRBV9	TRBJ1-5	CASSAGALSNQPQHF
TRBV9	TRBJ2-3	CASSVGLDRGQDTQYF
TRBV11-2	TRBJ1-5	CASSLHGQGKYEPQHF
TRBV2	TRBJ2-1	CASGEAGVSNEQFF
TRBV19	TRBJ2-1	CASRSGISYNEQFF
TRBV6-5	TRBJ1-5	CASSSSYSNQPQHF
TRBV2	TRBJ2-3	CASSGEVTDTQYF
TRBV2	TRBJ2-1	CASSVGGRDNEQFF
TRBV10-3	TRBJ2-3	CAISGGGSGKGASTDTQYF
TRBV11-2	TRBJ2-7	CASSSSGSTNEQYF
TRBV15	TRBJ2-7	CATSSRGAGGEQYF
TRBV18	TRBJ1-1	CASSPSGGWTEAFF